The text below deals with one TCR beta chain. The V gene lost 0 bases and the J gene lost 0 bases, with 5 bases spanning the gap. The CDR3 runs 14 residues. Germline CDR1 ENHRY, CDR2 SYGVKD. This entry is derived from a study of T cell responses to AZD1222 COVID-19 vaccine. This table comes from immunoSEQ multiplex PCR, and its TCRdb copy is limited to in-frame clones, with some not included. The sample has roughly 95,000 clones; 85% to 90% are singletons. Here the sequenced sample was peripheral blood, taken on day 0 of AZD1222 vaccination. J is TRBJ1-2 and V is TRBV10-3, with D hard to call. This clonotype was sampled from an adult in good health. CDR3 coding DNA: TGTGCCATCAGTGAGTCGCAGGCTAACTATGGCTACACCTTC. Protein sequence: CAISESQANYGYTF.